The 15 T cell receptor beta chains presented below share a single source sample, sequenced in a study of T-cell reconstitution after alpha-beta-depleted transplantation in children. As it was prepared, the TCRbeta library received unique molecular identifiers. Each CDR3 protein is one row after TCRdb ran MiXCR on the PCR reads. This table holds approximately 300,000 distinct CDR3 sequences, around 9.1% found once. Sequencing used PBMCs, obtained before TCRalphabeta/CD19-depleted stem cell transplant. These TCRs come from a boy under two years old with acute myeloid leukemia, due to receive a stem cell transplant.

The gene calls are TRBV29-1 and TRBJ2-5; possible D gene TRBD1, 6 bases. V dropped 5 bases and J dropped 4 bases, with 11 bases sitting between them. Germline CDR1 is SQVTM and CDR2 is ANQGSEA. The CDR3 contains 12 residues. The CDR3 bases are TGCAGCGTTCTCAGGGGTCGAGAGACCCAGTACTTC. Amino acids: CSVLRGRETQYF.

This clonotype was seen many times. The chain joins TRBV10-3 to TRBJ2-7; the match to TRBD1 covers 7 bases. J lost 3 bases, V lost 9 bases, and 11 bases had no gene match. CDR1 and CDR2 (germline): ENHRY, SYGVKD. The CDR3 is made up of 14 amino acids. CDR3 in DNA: TGTGCCATTTCGTTGGGACAGCATTACTACGAGCAGTACTTC. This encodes CAISLGQHYYEQYF.

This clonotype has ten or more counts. This CDR3 reads CASSLAGARSTEAFF. The CDR3 DNA is TGCGCCAGCAGCTTGGCGGGGGCGCGGAGCACTGAAGCTTTCTTT. This chain joins TRBV5-1 and TRBJ1-1; maybe TRBD1 (6 bases). Germline CDR1 is SGHRS and CDR2 is YFSETQ. Trimming stripped 0 bases from V and 4 bases from J, with 13 bases between. The CDR3 extends over 15 amino acids. Looking up the rest from reference TRBV5-1 and TRBJ1-1 gives the full variable domain: KAGVTQTPRYLIKTRGQQVTLSCSPISGHRSVSWYQQTPGQGLQFLFEYFSETQRNKGNFPGRFSGRQFSNSRSEMNVSTLELGDSALYLCASSLAGARSTEAFFGQGTRLTVV.

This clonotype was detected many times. This CDR3 reads CASRGLDHEQYF. CDR3 nucleotides: TGTGCCAGCAGGGGACTAGACCACGAGCAGTACTTC. The rearrangement joins TRBV27 to TRBJ2-7; TRBD2 aligns across 8 bases. CDR3 length: 12 residues. From germline, CDR1 is MNHEY and CDR2 SMNVEV (reference sequence). Trimming took 6 bases from V and 5 from J; bases not matched to a gene: 3.

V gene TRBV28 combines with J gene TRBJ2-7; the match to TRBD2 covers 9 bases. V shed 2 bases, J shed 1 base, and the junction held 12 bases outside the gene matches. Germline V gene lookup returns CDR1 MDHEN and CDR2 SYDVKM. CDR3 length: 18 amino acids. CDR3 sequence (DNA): TGTGCCAGCAGTTTAGCGGGAATGTGGCGGGGGGGTTCCTACGAGCAGTACTTC. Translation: CASSLAGMWRGGSYEQYF.

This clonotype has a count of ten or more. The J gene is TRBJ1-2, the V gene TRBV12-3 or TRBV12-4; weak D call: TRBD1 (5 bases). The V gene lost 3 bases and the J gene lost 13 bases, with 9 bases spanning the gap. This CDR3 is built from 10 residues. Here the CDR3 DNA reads TGTGCCAGCAGTTTGATGGGGCCCACCTTC. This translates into CASSLMGPTF.

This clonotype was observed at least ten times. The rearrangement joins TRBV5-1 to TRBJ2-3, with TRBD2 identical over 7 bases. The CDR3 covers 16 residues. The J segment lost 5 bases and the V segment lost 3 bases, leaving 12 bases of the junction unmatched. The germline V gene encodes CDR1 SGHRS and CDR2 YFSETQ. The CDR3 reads CASSSRLAPGGDTQYF. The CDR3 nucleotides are TGCGCCAGCAGCTCCAGACTAGCCCCTGGGGGAGATACGCAGTATTTT.

The chain's CDR3 is CASSESAGLNTEAFF. The CDR3 DNA reads TGTGCCAGCAGTGAATCGGCAGGCTTGAACACTGAAGCTTTCTTT. The chain links TRBV6-1 to TRBJ1-1; D unresolved. The CDR3 covers 15 residues. Germline CDR1 is MNHNS and CDR2 is SASEGT. The V gene lost 2 bases and the J gene lost 0 bases, with 10 bases spanning the gap.

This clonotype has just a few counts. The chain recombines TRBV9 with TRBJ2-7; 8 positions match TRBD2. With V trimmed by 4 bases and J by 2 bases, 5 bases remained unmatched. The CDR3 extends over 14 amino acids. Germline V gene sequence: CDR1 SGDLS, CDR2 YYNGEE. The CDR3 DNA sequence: TGTGCCAGCAGCAACGGGGGGGAGCCCTACGAGCAGTACTTC. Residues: CASSNGGEPYEQYF. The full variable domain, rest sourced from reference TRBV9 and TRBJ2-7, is DSGVTQTPKHLITATGQRVTLRCSPRSGDLSVYWYQQSLDQGLQFLIQYYNGEERAKGNILERFSAQQFPDLHSELNLSSLELGDSALYFCASSNGGEPYEQYFGPGTRLTVT.

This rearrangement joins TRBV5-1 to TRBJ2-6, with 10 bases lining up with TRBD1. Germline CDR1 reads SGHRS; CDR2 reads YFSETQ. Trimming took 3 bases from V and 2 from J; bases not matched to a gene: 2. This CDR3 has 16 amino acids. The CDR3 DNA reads TGCGCCAGCAGCTGGGGACAGGGGACTGGGGCCAACGTCCTGACTTTC. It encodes CASSWGQGTGANVLTF. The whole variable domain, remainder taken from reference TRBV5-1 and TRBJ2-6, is KAGVTQTPRYLIKTRGQQVTLSCSPISGHRSVSWYQQTPGQGLQFLFEYFSETQRNKGNFPGRFSGRQFSNSRSEMNVSTLELGDSALYLCASSWGQGTGANVLTFGAGSRLTVL.

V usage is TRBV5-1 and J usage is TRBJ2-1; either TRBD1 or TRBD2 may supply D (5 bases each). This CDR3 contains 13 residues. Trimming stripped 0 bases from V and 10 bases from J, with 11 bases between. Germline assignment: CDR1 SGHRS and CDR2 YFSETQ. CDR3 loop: CASSLASGLEQFF. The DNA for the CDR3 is TGCGCCAGCAGCTTGGCCTCGGGGCTAGAGCAGTTCTTC.

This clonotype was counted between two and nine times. The CDR3 spells CSASSLAGGRYEQYF. CDR3 sequence (DNA): TGCAGTGCTAGCTCTTTAGCGGGGGGGAGGTACGAGCAGTACTTC. The chain recombines TRBV20-1 with TRBJ2-7; 11 bases line up with TRBD2. The germline CDR1 and CDR2 sequences are DFQATT and SNEGSKA (reference sequence). V was clipped by 3 bases and J by 4 bases; unmatched bases: 8. The CDR3 loop spans 15 amino acids.

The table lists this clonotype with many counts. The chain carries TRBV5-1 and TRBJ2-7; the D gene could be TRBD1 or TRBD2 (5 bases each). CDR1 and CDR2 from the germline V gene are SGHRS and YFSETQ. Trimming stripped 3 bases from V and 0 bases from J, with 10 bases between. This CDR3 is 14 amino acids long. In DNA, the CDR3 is TGCGCCAGCAGCTCGAGGGGCATCTCCTACGAGCAGTACTTC. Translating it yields CASSSRGISYEQYF.

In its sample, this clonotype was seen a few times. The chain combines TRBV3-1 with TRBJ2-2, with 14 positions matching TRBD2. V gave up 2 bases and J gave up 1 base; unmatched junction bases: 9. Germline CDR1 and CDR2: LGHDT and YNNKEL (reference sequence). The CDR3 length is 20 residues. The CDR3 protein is CASSQKPGLAGAGNTGELFF. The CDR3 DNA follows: TGTGCCAGCAGCCAAAAGCCGGGACTAGCGGGAGCTGGGAACACCGGGGAGCTGTTTTTT.

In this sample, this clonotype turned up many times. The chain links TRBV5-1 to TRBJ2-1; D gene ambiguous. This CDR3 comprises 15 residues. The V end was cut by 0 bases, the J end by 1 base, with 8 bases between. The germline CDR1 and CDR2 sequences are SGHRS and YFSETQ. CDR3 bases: TGCGCCAGCAGCTTGGGTCAGAGTTCCTACAATGAGCAGTTCTTC. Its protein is CASSLGQSSYNEQFF.